This TCR beta chain was obtained from a study of T-cell reconstitution after alpha-beta-depleted transplantation in children. Germline CDR1 reads MNHNS; CDR2 reads SASEGT. Unmatched junction bases numbered 3, after V lost 6 bases and J lost 0 bases. The CDR3 consists of 14 residues. TCRbeta library construction was performed incorporating unique molecular identifiers. TCRdb reprocessed the PCR reads via MiXCR and lists one record per CDR3 protein. Seen here are over 200,000 distinct CDR3 sequences, roughly 10% observed once, and the top ten hold roughly 6.2%. This chain joins TRBV6-1 and TRBJ1-1; 8 bases align to TRBD1. This sequence originates from a human donor who donated a stem cell graft to a child with acute lymphoblastic leukemia. The specimen comprised PBMCs from the stem cell graft donor, sampled from the stem cell graft. CDR3 coding DNA: TGTGCCAGCAGAACAGGGGGGATGAACACTGAAGCTTTCTTT. Protein sequence: CASRTGGMNTEAFF.